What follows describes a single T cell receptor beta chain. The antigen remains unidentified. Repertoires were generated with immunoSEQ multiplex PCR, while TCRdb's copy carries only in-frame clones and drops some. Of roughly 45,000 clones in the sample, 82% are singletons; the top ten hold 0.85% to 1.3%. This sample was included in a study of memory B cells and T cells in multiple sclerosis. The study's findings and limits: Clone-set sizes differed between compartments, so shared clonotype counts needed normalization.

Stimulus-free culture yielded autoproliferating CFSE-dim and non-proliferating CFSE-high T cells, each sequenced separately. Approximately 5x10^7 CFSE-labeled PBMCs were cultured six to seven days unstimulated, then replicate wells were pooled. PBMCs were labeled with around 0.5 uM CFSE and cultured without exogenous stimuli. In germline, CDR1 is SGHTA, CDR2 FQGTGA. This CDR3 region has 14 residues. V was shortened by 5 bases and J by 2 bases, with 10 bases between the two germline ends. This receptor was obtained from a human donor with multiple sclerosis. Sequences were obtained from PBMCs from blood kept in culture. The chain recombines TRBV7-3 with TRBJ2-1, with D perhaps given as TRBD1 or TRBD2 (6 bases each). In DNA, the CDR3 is TGTGCCAGCAGCCAGAGGGGGGCCTACAATGAGCAGTTCTTC. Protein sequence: CASSQRGAYNEQFF.